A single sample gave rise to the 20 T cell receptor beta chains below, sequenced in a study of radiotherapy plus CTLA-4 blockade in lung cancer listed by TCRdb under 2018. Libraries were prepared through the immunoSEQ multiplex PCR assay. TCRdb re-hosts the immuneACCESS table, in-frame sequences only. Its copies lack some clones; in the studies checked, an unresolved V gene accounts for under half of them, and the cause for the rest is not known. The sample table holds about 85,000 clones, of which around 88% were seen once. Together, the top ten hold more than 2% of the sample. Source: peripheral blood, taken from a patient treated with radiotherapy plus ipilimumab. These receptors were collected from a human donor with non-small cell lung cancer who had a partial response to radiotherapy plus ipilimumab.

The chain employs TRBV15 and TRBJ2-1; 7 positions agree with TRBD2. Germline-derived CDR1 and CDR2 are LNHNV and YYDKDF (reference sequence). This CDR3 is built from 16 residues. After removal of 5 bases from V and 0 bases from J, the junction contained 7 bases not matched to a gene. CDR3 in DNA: TGTGCCACCAGCCGCTTAGGCGGGAGCTCCTACAATGAGCAGTTCTTC. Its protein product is CATSRLGGSSYNEQFF.

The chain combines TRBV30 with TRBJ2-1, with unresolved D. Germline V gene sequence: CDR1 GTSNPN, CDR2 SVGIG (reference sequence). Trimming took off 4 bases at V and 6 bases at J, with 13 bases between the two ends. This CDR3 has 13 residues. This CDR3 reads CAWTHPGLNEQFF. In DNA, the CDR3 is TGTGCCTGGACCCACCCGGGTCTCAATGAGCAGTTCTTC.

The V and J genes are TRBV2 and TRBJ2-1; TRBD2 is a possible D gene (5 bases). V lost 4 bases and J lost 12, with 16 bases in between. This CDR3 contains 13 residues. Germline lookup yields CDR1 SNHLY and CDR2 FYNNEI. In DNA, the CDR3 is TGTGCCAGCAGTGGGGAGCCCGAATTCGGGCAGTTCTTC. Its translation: CASSGEPEFGQFF.

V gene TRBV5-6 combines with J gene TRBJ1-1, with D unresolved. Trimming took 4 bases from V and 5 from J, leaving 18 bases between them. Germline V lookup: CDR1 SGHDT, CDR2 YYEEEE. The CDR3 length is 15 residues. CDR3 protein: CASSRRHTGRTEAFF. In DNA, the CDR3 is TGTGCCAGCAGCCGCAGACACACCGGGAGGACTGAAGCTTTCTTT. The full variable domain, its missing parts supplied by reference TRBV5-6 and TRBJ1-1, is DAGVTQSPTHLIKTRGQQVTLRCSPKSGHDTVSWYQQALGQGPQFIFQYYEEEERQRGNFPDRFSGHQFPNYSSELNVNALLLGDSALYLCASSRRHTGRTEAFFGQGTRLTVV.

The CDR3 reads CASSLAGGVQPQHF. CDR3 in DNA: TGTGCCAGCAGCTTAGCAGGGGGCGTTCAGCCCCAGCATTTT. The V and J genes are TRBV7-2 and TRBJ1-5; 7 bases are a match to TRBD1. Looked up from germline, CDR1 is SGHTA and CDR2 is FQGNSA. Trimming at V came to 0 bases and at J to 6 bases, leaving 2 bases not matched to a gene. This CDR3 has 14 residues.

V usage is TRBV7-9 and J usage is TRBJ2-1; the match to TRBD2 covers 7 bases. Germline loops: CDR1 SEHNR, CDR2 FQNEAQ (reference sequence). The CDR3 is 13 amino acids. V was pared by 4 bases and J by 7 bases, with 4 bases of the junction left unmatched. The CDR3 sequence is CASSSSGGNEQFF. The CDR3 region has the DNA TGTGCCAGCAGCTCTAGCGGAGGAAATGAGCAGTTCTTC.

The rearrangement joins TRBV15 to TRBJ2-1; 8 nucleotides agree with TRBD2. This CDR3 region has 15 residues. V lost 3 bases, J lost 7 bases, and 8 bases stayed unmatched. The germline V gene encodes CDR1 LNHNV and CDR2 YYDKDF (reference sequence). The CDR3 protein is CATSSSGMRVNEQFF. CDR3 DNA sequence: TGTGCCACCAGCAGTAGCGGGATGAGGGTTAATGAGCAGTTCTTC.

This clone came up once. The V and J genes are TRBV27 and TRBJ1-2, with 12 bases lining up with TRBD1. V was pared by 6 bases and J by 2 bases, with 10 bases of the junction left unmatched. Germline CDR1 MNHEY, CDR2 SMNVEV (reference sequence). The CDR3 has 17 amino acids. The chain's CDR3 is CASRLSGTGGGNYGYTF. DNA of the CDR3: TGTGCCAGCAGACTATCCGGGACAGGGGGCGGAAACTATGGCTACACCTTC.

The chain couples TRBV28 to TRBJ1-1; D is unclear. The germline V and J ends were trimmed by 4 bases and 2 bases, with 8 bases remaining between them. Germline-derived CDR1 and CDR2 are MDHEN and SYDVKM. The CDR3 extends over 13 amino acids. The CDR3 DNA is TGTGCCAGCAGTTCGTGGACTAACACTGAAGCTTTCTTT. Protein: CASSSWTNTEAFF.

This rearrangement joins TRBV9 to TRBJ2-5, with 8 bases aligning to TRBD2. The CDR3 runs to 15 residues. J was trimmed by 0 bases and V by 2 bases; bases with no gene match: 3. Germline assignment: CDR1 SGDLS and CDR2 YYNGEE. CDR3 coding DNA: TGTGCCAGCAGCGTGGCTAGCGGGTACCAAGAGACCCAGTACTTC. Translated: CASSVASGYQETQYF.

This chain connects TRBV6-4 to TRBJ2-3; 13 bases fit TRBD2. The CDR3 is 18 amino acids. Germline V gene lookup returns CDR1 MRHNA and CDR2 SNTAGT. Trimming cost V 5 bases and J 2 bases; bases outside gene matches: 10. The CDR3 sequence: CASSPVPGLAGVTDTQYF. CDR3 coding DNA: TGTGCCAGCAGTCCCGTCCCTGGACTAGCGGGAGTCACAGATACGCAGTATTTT.

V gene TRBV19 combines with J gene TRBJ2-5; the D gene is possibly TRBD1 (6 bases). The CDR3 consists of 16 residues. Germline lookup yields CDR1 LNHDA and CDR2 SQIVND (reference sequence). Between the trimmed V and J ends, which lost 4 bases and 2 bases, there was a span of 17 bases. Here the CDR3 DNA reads TGTGCCAGTAGTACTTACCAGGGGCGCCGGCAAGAGACCCAGTACTTC. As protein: CASSTYQGRRQETQYF. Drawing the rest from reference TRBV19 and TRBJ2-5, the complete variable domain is DGGITQSPKYLFRKEGQNVTLSCEQNLNHDAMYWYRQDPGQGLRLIYYSQIVNDFQKGDIAEGYSVSREKKESFPLTVTSAQKNPTAFYLCASSTYQGRRQETQYFGPGTRLLVL.

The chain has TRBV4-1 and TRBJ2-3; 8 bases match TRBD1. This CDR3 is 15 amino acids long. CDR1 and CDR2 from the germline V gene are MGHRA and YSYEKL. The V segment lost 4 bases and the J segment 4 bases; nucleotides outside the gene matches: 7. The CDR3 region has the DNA TGCGCCAGCAGCCCTACTGACAGGGGCGCAGATACGCAGTATTTT. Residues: CASSPTDRGADTQYF.

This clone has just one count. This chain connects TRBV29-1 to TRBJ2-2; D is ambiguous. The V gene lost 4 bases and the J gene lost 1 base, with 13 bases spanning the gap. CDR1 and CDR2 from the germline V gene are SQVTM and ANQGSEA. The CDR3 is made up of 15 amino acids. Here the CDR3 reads CSVAVGWKNTGELFF. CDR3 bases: TGCAGCGTTGCGGTGGGCTGGAAGAACACCGGGGAGCTGTTTTTT.

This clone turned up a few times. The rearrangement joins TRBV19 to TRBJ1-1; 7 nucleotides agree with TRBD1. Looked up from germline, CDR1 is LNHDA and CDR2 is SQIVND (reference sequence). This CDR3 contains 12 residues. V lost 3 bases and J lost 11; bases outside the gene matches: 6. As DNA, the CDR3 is TGTGCCAGTAGTATTCCCCCAGGGGGTGCTTTCTTT. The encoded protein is CASSIPPGGAFF.

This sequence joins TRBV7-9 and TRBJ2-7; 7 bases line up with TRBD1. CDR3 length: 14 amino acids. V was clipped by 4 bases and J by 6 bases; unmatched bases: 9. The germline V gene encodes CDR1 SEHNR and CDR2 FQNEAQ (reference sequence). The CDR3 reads CASSSQGFISEQYV. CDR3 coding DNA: TGTGCCAGCAGCTCACAGGGGTTTATCTCCGAGCAGTACGTC.

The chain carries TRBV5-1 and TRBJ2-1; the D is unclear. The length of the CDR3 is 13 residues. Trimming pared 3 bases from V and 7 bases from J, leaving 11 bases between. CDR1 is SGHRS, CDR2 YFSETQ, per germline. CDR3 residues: CASSYIGGNEQFF. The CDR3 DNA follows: TGCGCCAGCAGCTATATCGGCGGAAATGAGCAGTTCTTC.

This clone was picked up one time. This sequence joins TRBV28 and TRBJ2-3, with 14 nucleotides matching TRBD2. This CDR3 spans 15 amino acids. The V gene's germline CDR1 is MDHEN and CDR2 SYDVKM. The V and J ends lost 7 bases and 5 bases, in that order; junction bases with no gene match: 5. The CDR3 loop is CASTLGLAGVDTQYF. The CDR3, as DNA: TGTGCCAGCACCTTGGGACTAGCGGGAGTAGATACGCAGTATTTT.

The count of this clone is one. CDR3 bases: TGTGCCAGCAGCTTAGCGCGGGGTGTATATGAGCAGTTCTTC. Translation gives CASSLARGVYEQFF. The rearrangement uses TRBV7-2 and TRBJ2-1; tentatively, D is TRBD2 (6 bases). Germline V CDR1 and CDR2: SGHTA, FQGNSA. V was cut by 0 bases and J by 8 bases, with 11 bases left in between. This CDR3 has 14 residues.

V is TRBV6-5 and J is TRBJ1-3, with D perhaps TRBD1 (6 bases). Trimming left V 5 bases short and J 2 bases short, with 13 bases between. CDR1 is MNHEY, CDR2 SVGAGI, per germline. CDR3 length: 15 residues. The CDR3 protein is CASSQARDTGNTIYF. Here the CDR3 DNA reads TGTGCCAGCAGTCAGGCCCGGGACACTGGAAACACCATATATTTT.